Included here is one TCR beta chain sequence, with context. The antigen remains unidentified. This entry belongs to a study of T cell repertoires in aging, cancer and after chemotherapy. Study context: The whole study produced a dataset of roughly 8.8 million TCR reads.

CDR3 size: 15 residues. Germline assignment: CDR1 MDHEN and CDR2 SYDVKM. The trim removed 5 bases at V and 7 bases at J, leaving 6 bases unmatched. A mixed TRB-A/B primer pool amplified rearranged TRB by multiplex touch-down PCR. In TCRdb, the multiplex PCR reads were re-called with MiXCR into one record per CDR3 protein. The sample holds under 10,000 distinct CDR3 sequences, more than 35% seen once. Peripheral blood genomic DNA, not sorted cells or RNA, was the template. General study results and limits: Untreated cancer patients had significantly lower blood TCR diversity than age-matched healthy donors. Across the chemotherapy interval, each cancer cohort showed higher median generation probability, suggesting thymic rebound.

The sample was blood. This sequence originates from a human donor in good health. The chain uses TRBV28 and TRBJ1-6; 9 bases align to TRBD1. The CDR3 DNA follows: TGTGCCAGCAGTCCCCGGGACAGGGCGAATTCACCCCTCCACTTT. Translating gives CASSPRDRANSPLHF. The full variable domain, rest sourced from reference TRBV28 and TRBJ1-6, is DVKVTQSSRYLVKRTGEKVFLECVQDMDHENMFWYRQDPGLGLRLIYFSYDVKMKEKGDIPEGYSVSREKKERFSLILESASTNQTSMYLCASSPRDRANSPLHFGNGTRLTVT.